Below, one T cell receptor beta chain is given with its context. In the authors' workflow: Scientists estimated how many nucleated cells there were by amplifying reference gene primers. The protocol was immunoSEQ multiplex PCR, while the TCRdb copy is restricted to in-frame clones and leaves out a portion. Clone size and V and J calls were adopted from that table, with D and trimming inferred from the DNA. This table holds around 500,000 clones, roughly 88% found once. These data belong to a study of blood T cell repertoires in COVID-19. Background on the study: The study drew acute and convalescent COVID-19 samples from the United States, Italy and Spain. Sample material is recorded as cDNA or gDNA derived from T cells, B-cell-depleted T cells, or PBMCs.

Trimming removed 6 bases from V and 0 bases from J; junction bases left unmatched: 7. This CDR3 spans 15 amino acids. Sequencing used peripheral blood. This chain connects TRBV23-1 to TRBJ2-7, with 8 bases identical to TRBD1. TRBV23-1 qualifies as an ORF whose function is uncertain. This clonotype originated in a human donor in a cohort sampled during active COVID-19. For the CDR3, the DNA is TGCGCCAGCAGCCTGACAGGGGCGCTCTCCTACGAGCAGTACTTC. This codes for CASSLTGALSYEQYF.